This T cell receptor beta chain was retrieved from a study of breast tumors, draining lymph nodes, adjacent tissues. TCRdb itself ran the multiplex PCR reads through MiXCR, one entry per CDR3 protein. The data show about 140,000 distinct CDR3 sequences, approximately 32% seen once. Study-level points and caveats: Tumor repertoires ranked between lymph nodes and nontumor tissue in diversity, with V and J gene preferences. The data were judged consistent with most tumor T cells coming from lymph node and expanding in tumor. Tumor T cell lymph node origin was a supported hypothesis, not proven. Luminal-like breast cancer showed significantly greater tumor-nontumor repertoire similarity than basal-like breast cancer did.

Breast cancer patients provided tissue from their axillary draining lymph nodes. Turning to this clonotype: The antigen is not known.

The clonotype originates from a female donor with breast cancer. Some clones in this sample may be carry-over from other donors' samples. The sequencing sample was made of axillary lymph node tissue.

CDR3 region: CASRTPTGEQYV. CDR3 DNA: TGTGCCAGCAGAACACCAACAGGGGAGCAGTACGTC. V is TRBV2 and J is TRBJ2-7; tentatively, D is TRBD1 (6 bases). With 6 bases removed from V and 7 bases from J, the gap between germline ends came to 13 bases. Germline V CDR1 and CDR2: SNHLY, FYNNEI. The CDR3 covers 12 residues.